This TCR beta chain is from a study of vaccination effects on CD4 cells after COVID-19. The method was immunoSEQ multiplex PCR; TCRdb's version includes in-frame clones alone and lacks a portion of them. The data hold tens of thousands of clones, with roughly 81% observed a single time. The germline V and J ends were trimmed by 1 base and 4 bases, with 14 bases remaining between them. This CDR3 comprises 16 residues. Germline CDR1 is LGHNA and CDR2 is YSLEER. Regarding this clone: Its specificity is unknown.

Study results and limitations: Marked clonal contraction of both clone types appeared late after vaccination.

Sequencing was preceded by expansion of antigen-specific CD4+ T cells with viral peptide pools in the ViraFEST assay. Isolating CD4+ T cells followed approximately 10 days of culture. Of the BNT162b2 and mRNA-1273 vaccines, participants received two doses of one or the other. Previously uninfected by SARS-CoV-2, the vaccine recipients also showed negative nucleocapsid antibodies. Peptides at roughly 10 ug/ml and IL-2 at roughly 9.3 IU/ml were added to a few million PBMC per well. On both days 3 and 7, half of the culture medium was replaced with IL-2 medium. The chain recombines TRBV4-3 with TRBJ2-1, with D possibly matching TRBD1 (6 bases). Sequenced material: CD4+ T cells from PBMCs cultured with HCoV-229E spike peptides, taken after COVID-19 vaccination. This TCR derives from a human donor who received a COVID-19 vaccine. Written as DNA, the CDR3 is TGCGCCAGCAGCCAAGCGCCGGGACAAATTTACAATGAGCAGTTCTTC. Residues: CASSQAPGQIYNEQFF.